This TCR beta chain was found in a study of blood T cell repertoires in COVID-19. At the level of the study: Collection of acute and convalescent COVID-19 samples took place in the United States, Italy and Spain.

Assay used: immunoSEQ multiplex PCR; TCRdb lists only in-frame clones, some missing. The data hold around 100,000 clones, with 80% to 90% observed a single time. The CDR3 spans 15 residues. V shed 3 bases and J shed 2 bases, with 14 bases lying between them. Germline CDR1 SGHDT, CDR2 YYEEEE. Sequenced material: peripheral blood. This chain links TRBV5-6 with TRBJ1-2, with D perhaps matching TRBD1 (5 bases). The receptor comes from a human donor in a cohort sampled during active COVID-19. The CDR3 protein is CASSSQGVGNYGYTF. In DNA form, the CDR3 reads TGTGCCAGCAGCTCTCAGGGTGTGGGCAACTATGGCTACACCTTC.